The entry below describes one T cell receptor (beta chain). The antigen remains unidentified. The junction shows a germline mismatch at one end, possibly a read error. This sample is drawn from a study of metastatic and nonmetastatic thyroid tumors. Whole-study context: Repertoires of blood and of tissue (tumor or nodule) from malignant and benign thyroid patients were compared. Study outcomes and limitations: A significant increase in TCR beta diversity was reportedly seen in malignant thyroid tumors relative to benign nodules, in blood and tumor.

Per the original methods: Across clinicopathological groups, CDR3 differences served as the basis for building a distant-metastasis classifier for papillary thyroid cancer. TCRdb re-processed the PCR reads through MiXCR. The V and J calls follow TCRdb's processing rather than the paper's. Of some 12,000 clones listed, roughly a quarter are singletons. Prior to thyroid surgery, none of the patients had received any treatment. The CDR3 length is 15 residues. Germline V gives CDR1 MGHRA, CDR2 YSYEKL. Material for sequencing was tumor tissue. The receptor's source is a female donor with papillary thyroid cancer or a benign thyroid nodule (not recorded which). Some clones in this sample may be carry-over from other donors' samples. V and J are TRBV4-1 and TRBJ2-1, with D possibly being TRBD1 (5 bases). The CDR3 sequence is CASSQGQFGYNEQFF. CDR3 bases: TGCGCCAGCAGCCAAGGACAGTTCGGCTACAATGAGCAATTCTTC.